Below are 9 T cell receptor beta chains sequenced from a single sample in a study of control samples from healthy donors and cancer patients. Profiled with immunoSEQ multiplex PCR; TCRdb holds only in-frame clones, not every one. The profile shows approximately 99,000 clones, 70% to 85% of them singletons. The sample was blood. These receptors originate from a man aged 18 to 29 in good health.

The rearrangement uses TRBV3-1 (or the pseudogene TRBV3-2) and TRBJ1-6; D is unresolved. This CDR3 spans 12 amino acids. V was shortened by 0 bases and J by 11 bases, with 5 bases between the two germline ends. The germline CDR1 and CDR2 sequences are LGHDT and YNNKEL (reference sequence). CDR3 DNA sequence: TGTGCCAGCAGCCAAGATTCGGCACCCCTCCACTTT. It specifies CASSQDSAPLHF.

The chain joins TRBV6-5 to TRBJ1-2, with 10 positions matching TRBD1. This CDR3 region has 15 residues. CDR1 and CDR2 (germline): MNHEY, SVGAGI. The junction had 15 bases not matched to a gene; V was cut back by 7 bases and J by 10 bases. The CDR3 loop reads CASIWLSGTGEDYTF. The CDR3 bases are TGTGCCAGCATATGGCTTAGTGGGACAGGGGAGGACTACACCTTC.

This chain connects TRBV28 to TRBJ2-7; D is unclear. Germline assignment: CDR1 MDHEN and CDR2 SYDVKM. The CDR3 runs to 14 residues. The V and J ends lost 5 bases and 2 bases respectively, with 13 bases between them. The CDR3 protein is CASSRLGIPYEQYF. CDR3 DNA: TGTGCCAGCAGTAGGCTAGGGATCCCCTACGAGCAGTACTTC.

V and J are TRBV2 and TRBJ2-7; TRBD1 matches at 8 bases. This CDR3 comprises 13 residues. J lost 2 bases, V lost 8 bases, and 5 bases had no gene match. Germline CDR1 and CDR2: SNHLY and FYNNEI. CDR3 sequence (DNA): TGTGCCAGCGGCGGACAGGGCACCTACGAGCAGTACGTC. Translation: CASGGQGTYEQYV.

The rearrangement uses TRBV6-5 and TRBJ1-1; D is unresolved. Germline assignment: CDR1 MNHEY and CDR2 SVGAGI. CDR3 length: 13 residues. Trimming took 6 bases from V and 1 from J, leaving 9 bases between them. In nucleotides, the CDR3 is TGTGCCAGCAGGGACTATAAGAACACTGAAGCTTTCTTT. Amino acid sequence: CASRDYKNTEAFF.

The V call is TRBV7-2, the J call TRBJ2-7, with D hard to call. This CDR3 has 14 residues. V was shortened by 5 bases and J by 2 bases, with 13 bases between the two germline ends. Germline CDR1 is SGHTA and CDR2 is FQGNSA. The CDR3 DNA is TGTGCCAGCAGCCTCTACACCGGACCCTACGAGCAGTACTTC. Its protein is CASSLYTGPYEQYF.

This chain links TRBV6-5 with TRBJ1-4, with D unresolved. Trimming pared 6 bases from V and 4 bases from J, leaving 9 bases between. There are 13 residues in the CDR3. CDR1 and CDR2 (germline): MNHEY, SVGAGI. CDR3: CASRTGVNEKLFF. Here the CDR3 DNA reads TGTGCCAGCAGGACGGGAGTTAATGAAAAACTGTTTTTT.

V usage is TRBV27 and J usage is TRBJ1-1, with D tentatively TRBD1 (6 bases). V was clipped by 1 base and J by 7 bases, with 16 bases between them. The CDR3 has 15 amino acids. Germline CDR1 MNHEY, CDR2 SMNVEV (reference sequence). Written as DNA, the CDR3 is TGTGCCAGCAGTTTATACGGACGGAGGACAGATGAAGCTTTCTTT. Amino acid sequence: CASSLYGRRTDEAFF.

The chain recombines TRBV6-2 or TRBV6-3 with TRBJ2-3; D is unresolved. V lost 0 bases, J lost 1 base, and 8 bases lay in between. CDR1 and CDR2 from the germline V gene are MNHEY and SVGEGT. The CDR3 runs 15 residues. Here the CDR3 reads CASSYSMARTDTQYF. Here the CDR3 DNA reads TGTGCCAGCAGTTACTCGATGGCCCGCACAGATACGCAGTATTTT.